This is a list of T cell receptor beta chains from one sample in a study of OX40 agonist ivuxolimab in advanced cancers. The data were produced by immunoSEQ multiplex PCR, yet TCRdb's version contains in-frame clones alone and is incomplete. Here the sample spans tens of thousands of clones, more than 80% being singletons. Sample: CD4+ or CD8+ T cells sorted from blood, taken in a trial of the OX40 agonist ivuxolimab. The receptors originated from an adult with an advanced solid tumor such as melanoma, head and neck, liver or kidney cancer. CDR3s include the opening cysteine and the closing phenylalanine or tryptophan. Each record gives: CDR3 protein, CDR3 DNA, D gene, clone size, J gene, V gene. A D gene is named only where the DNA matches it firmly. Clone size, where shown, is once, few, many, or a class for clones that have expanded.

CASSYHGQGGTEAFF	TGTGCCAGCAGTTACCACGGACAGGGTGGCACTGAAGCTTTCTTT	TRBD1	-	TRBJ1-1	TRBV6-5
CASSEMEEETQYF	TGTGCCAGCAGTGAAATGGAGGAAGAGACCCAGTACTTC	-	-	TRBJ2-5	TRBV2
CAWDQRETQYF	TGTGCCTGGGATCAGAGGGAGACCCAGTACTTC	-	-	TRBJ2-5	TRBV30
CASSSTENNEQFF	TGTGCCAGCAGCTCGACAGAAAACAATGAGCAGTTCTTC	-	-	TRBJ2-1	TRBV7-9
CATSRGYGLAPPGNQPQHF	TGTGCCACCAGCAGAGGTTATGGTCTTGCTCCTCCTGGCAATCAGCCCCAGCATTTT	-	once	TRBJ1-5	TRBV15
CASSQGRDTGPGNTIYF	TGCGCCAGCAGCCAAGGGCGGGACACAGGACCTGGAAACACCATATATTTT	-	-	TRBJ1-3	TRBV4-1
CASSLLQGNTEAFF	TGTGCCAGCAGCTTACTACAGGGGAACACTGAAGCTTTCTTT	-	few	TRBJ1-1	TRBV7-9
CASSFSDRDEQYF	TGTGCCAGCAGCTTTTCCGACCGAGACGAGCAGTACTTC	-	-	TRBJ2-7	TRBV7-2
CASSLGSYRGNTGELFF	TGTGCCAGCAGCTTGGGGTCTTATCGTGGGAACACCGGGGAGCTGTTTTTT	-	-	TRBJ2-2	TRBV11-2
CASSPQGGVNYEQYF	TGTGCCAGCAGCCCACAAGGCGGGGTTAACTACGAGCAGTACTTC	-	-	TRBJ2-7	TRBV7-2
CASSIARFPSGANVLTF	TGTGCCAGTAGTATAGCTCGGTTTCCCTCTGGGGCCAACGTCCTGACTTTC	-	-	TRBJ2-6	TRBV19
CAISGSGTSAYEQYF	TGTGCCATCAGCGGGTCGGGCACGAGCGCCTACGAGCAGTACTTC	-	-	TRBJ2-7	TRBV10-3
CASTRDRGQSGYTF	TGTGCCAGTACCAGGGACAGGGGGCAATCTGGCTACACCTTC	TRBD1	-	TRBJ1-2	TRBV19
CASGRQGSSYEQYF	TGTGCCAGCGGTCGACAGGGGTCGTCCTACGAGCAGTACTTC	TRBD1	once	TRBJ2-7	TRBV27
CASSYITSRGNEQFF	TGTGCCAGCAGTTACATTACTAGCCGGGGCAATGAGCAGTTCTTC	-	-	TRBJ2-1	TRBV6-5
CASEGTGGTVGTDTQYF	TGTGCCAGCGAGGGGACAGGGGGAACCGTCGGCACAGATACGCAGTATTTT	TRBD1	-	TRBJ2-3	TRBV5-8
CASSFDSASYEQYF	TGTGCCAGCAGCTTTGACAGCGCCTCCTACGAGCAGTACTTC	-	-	TRBJ2-7	TRBV7-2
CASSLEFRDQPQHF	TGTGCCAGCAGCTTGGAATTCCGGGATCAGCCCCAGCATTTT	-	-	TRBJ1-5	TRBV5-8
CASSSILNSAYTDTQYF	TGTGCCAGCAGCTCAATATTAAATAGCGCTTACACAGATACGCAGTATTTT	-	-	TRBJ2-3	TRBV5-5
CASRDRGNEQYF	TGTGCCAGCAGGGACAGGGGAAACGAGCAGTACTTC	TRBD1	-	TRBJ2-7	TRBV27
CASSKTGGETQYF	TGTGCCAGCAGCAAGACAGGGGGAGAGACCCAGTACTTC	TRBD1	-	TRBJ2-5	TRBV5-4
CASETSAAGEETQYF	TGTGCCAGCGAAACTAGCGCCGCGGGGGAGGAGACCCAGTACTTC	TRBD2	-	TRBJ2-5	TRBV28
CASSYDRTEGYGYTF	TGTGCCAGTAGTTATGACAGAACGGAAGGCTATGGCTACACCTTC	-	-	TRBJ1-2	TRBV19
CASSELGYGYTF	TGTGCCAGCAGTGAATTGGGCTATGGCTACACCTTC	-	-	TRBJ1-2	TRBV6-1
CASSYPRSSGANVLTF	TGTGCCAGCAGCTACCCCCGAAGCTCTGGGGCCAACGTCCTGACTTTC	-	-	TRBJ2-6	TRBV7-9
CAWSVASGGQETQYF	TGTGCCTGGAGTGTGGCTAGCGGGGGGCAAGAGACCCAGTACTTC	TRBD2	once	TRBJ2-5	TRBV30
CASSGQGLTYEQYF	TGTGCCAGCTCGGGGCAGGGCCTAACCTACGAGCAGTACTTC	-	few	TRBJ2-7	TRBV28
CSVDGTGGNYGYTF	TGCAGCGTTGACGGGACAGGGGGCAACTATGGCTACACCTTC	TRBD1	-	TRBJ1-2	TRBV29-1
CASSFGTTYEQYF	TGTGCCAGCAGCTTTGGGACTACCTACGAGCAGTACTTC	TRBD2	-	TRBJ2-7	TRBV7-2
CASTLGTVGIQPQHF	TGTGCCAGCACTTTGGGGACAGTGGGCATTCAGCCCCAGCATTTT	TRBD1	-	TRBJ1-5	TRBV28
CASSLSNYGYTF	TGTGCCAGCAGCTTAAGCAACTATGGCTACACCTTC	-	-	TRBJ1-2	TRBV13
CASSLAVGLQFF	TGTGCCAGCAGCTTAGCCGTAGGACTGCAGTTCTTC	-	-	TRBJ2-1	TRBV7-2
CASSTSRQGARYTF	TGTGCCAGCAGTACCAGCCGACAGGGGGCGCGGTACACCTTC	TRBD1	-	TRBJ1-2	TRBV6-1
CASSPGQGDQPQHF	TGTGCCAGCAGCCCGGGACAGGGAGACCAGCCCCAGCATTTT	TRBD1	few	TRBJ1-5	TRBV6-6
CASSLQGNSNQPQHF	TGTGCCAGTAGCTTACAGGGAAATAGCAATCAGCCCCAGCATTTT	-	-	TRBJ1-5	TRBV19
CAWSVAGGEETQYF	TGTGCCTGGAGTGTAGCGGGGGGAGAGGAGACCCAGTACTTC	TRBD2	-	TRBJ2-5	TRBV30
CASSSIAGGYNEQFF	TGTGCCAGCAGCTCTATAGCGGGGGGGTACAATGAGCAGTTCTTC	TRBD2	-	TRBJ2-1	TRBV7-3
CASSRDSLNTGELFF	TGCGCCAGCAGCCGGGACAGTCTTAACACCGGGGAGCTGTTTTTT	TRBD1	-	TRBJ2-2	TRBV5-1
CASSQPDSGSPLHF	TGTGCCAGCAGTCAACCCGACTCTGGCTCACCCCTCCACTTT	-	-	TRBJ1-6	TRBV28
CASSPMEGRGRSYGYTF	TGTGCCAGCAGCCCGATGGAGGGCAGGGGTCGGAGCTATGGCTACACCTTC	-	-	TRBJ1-2	TRBV7-9
CASSQGTSGSGTGELFF	TGCGCCAGCAGCCAGGGGACTAGCGGGAGTGGCACCGGGGAGCTGTTTTTT	TRBD2	-	TRBJ2-2	TRBV4-1
CASSLDRGPTDTQYF	TGTGCCAGCAGCTTGGATCGGGGTCCCACAGATACGCAGTATTTT	-	-	TRBJ2-3	TRBV5-4
CASSLVVGEQFF	TGTGCCAGCAGCTTGGTTGTGGGTGAGCAGTTCTTC	-	-	TRBJ2-1	TRBV5-4
CASSPRAGGPLYTGELFF	TGTGCCAGCAGCCCGAGGGCGGGAGGGCCGTTATACACCGGGGAGCTGTTTTTT	TRBD2	-	TRBJ2-2	TRBV7-9
CASSLGQNNEQFF	TGTGCCAGCAGCTTAGGTCAGAACAATGAGCAGTTCTTC	-	-	TRBJ2-1	TRBV7-9
CASSLGQHGYTF	TGTGCCAGCAGCTTGGGACAGCATGGCTACACCTTC	-	-	TRBJ1-2	TRBV5-5
CASRKQGTSYEQYF	TGTGCCAGCAGGAAACAGGGGACAAGCTACGAGCAGTACTTC	TRBD1	-	TRBJ2-7	TRBV28
CASSGGTSGRASYEQYF	TGCGCCAGCAGCGGAGGGACTAGCGGGAGGGCATCCTACGAGCAGTACTTC	TRBD2	-	TRBJ2-7	TRBV5-1
CASGKLGSYNEQFF	TGTGCCAGTGGGAAGCTGGGCTCCTACAATGAGCAGTTCTTC	-	-	TRBJ2-1	TRBV19
CASSSTTKGQGGFGYTF	TGTGCCAGCAGTTCTACCACTAAAGGACAGGGTGGCTTTGGCTACACCTTC	TRBD1	-	TRBJ1-2	TRBV28
CSVEENSLNTEAFF	TGCAGCGTTGAAGAGAACAGCTTGAACACTGAAGCTTTCTTT	-	-	TRBJ1-1	TRBV29-1
CASSQEGRDGEQYF	TGCGCCAGCAGCCAAGAGGGCAGGGATGGCGAGCAGTACTTC	-	once	TRBJ2-7	TRBV4-1
CASSLGSIGANVLTF	TGTGCCAGCAGCTTAGGCAGCATTGGGGCCAACGTCCTGACTTTC	-	once	TRBJ2-6	TRBV7-9
CSVPWRGAGETQYF	TGCAGCGTTCCTTGGCGGGGGGCCGGAGAGACCCAGTACTTC	TRBD2	-	TRBJ2-5	TRBV29-1
CASSFIGQGSLRSGYTF	TGTGCCAGCAGCTTCATAGGACAGGGGAGTTTAAGGAGCGGCTACACCTTC	TRBD1	few	TRBJ1-2	TRBV7-9